The clone carrying this T cell receptor beta chain was counted many times. As yet, its antigen is unknown. This entry belongs to a study of CD8 T cells in ankylosing spondylitis. TCR beta libraries were made by quantitative 5'-RACE with molecular barcodes. Via MiXCR, TCRdb re-called the 5' RACE reads, giving one row per CDR3 protein. The sample contains around 490,000 distinct CDR3 sequences, less than 6% of which appear only once. In germline, CDR1 is SGHVS, CDR2 FQNEAQ. The V and J ends lost 2 bases and 5 bases respectively, with 10 bases between them. The CDR3 length is 14 residues. Study observations and caveats: The authors reported significant enrichment of disease-linked clones in matched ankylosing spondylitis synovial fluid. Disease-linked clones were found to be CD8+ and relatively rare in peripheral blood. It appeared that ankylosing spondylitis blood was characterized by a TCR beta motif of 8 or 9 highly homologous variants. Some of the motif variants had earlier been found in reactive arthritis patients' fluid and blood.

Sequenced material: blood, either unsorted or a sorted T cell fraction (not recorded which). J is TRBJ1-5 and V is TRBV7-8, with unresolved D. The TCR was taken from a male donor with ankylosing spondylitis. The CDR3 spells CASSLRDNYQPQHF. The CDR3 nucleotides are TGTGCCAGCAGCTTACGAGACAATTATCAGCCCCAGCATTTT.